This TCR beta chain was captured in a study of T-cell memory formation after mild COVID-19 listed by TCRdb under 2021. Turning to the overall study: Most TCR sequence clusters were specific to one of the two donors. In two donors, T-cell clones that expanded and contracted after mild COVID-19 were followed by sequencing TCRalpha and TCRbeta repertoires longitudinally. The cohort comprised two young, previously healthy adult volunteers, one female and one male.

Beyond this particular receptor, the publication reports: The second-wave clones that peaked on day 37 were not confirmed to be SARS-CoV-2 specific. The study included only a couple of mild cases, and larger cohorts that include severe cases with pre-infection samples were judged to be necessary. The detection of some responding clones in pre-infection memory suggests that pre-existing cross-reactive memory T cells joined the SARS-CoV-2 response. Clones that contracted from day 15 to 85 showed balanced CD4/CD8 phenotypes, whereas a second wave of clones that expanded from day 15 to 37 leaned towards CD4+. Contracting CD4+ clones turned up mainly in the CM and EM memory subsets, whereas EMRA was where CD8+ clones were enriched.

PBMCs were isolated by Ficoll-Paque density gradient centrifugation. As for this clonotype: Its antigen is currently not known. No per-base quality is available; no much larger clone lies one base away.

For sequencing, an Illumina NovaSeq 6000 was employed. cDNA libraries for TCRalpha and TCRbeta were prepared by 5'RACE using constant-segment primers, with sample barcodes and unique molecular identifiers added. Trizol reagent was used to extract RNA from every sample. Library amplification was performed in two PCR steps, and a second sample barcode and Illumina TruSeq adapters were introduced in the second step. The libraries were sequenced on an Illumina NovaSeq using 2 x 150 bp paired-end reads. As for the original processing: With migec v1.2.7, reads were demultiplexed and then collapsed into UMI-guided consensus sequences. Using mixcr v2.1.11, UMI consensuses were aligned to TRA and TRB V and J templates and then assembled into clonotypes. Clonotypes were classified as expanded or contracted when called significant by both edgeR and NoisET, with noise models trained on biological replicates. edgeR calls used a false discovery rate-adjusted p below 0.01 and a log2 fold-change threshold of 1. As an exploratory analysis of dynamics, max-normalized trajectories of the 1000 most abundant clonotypes were examined by PCA with hierarchical clustering. The CD4 or CD8 phenotype of responding clones was assigned using the separately sequenced CD4+ and CD8+ repertoires. TCRdb ran its own pipeline on the public reads, namely fastp trimming at Q25 and MiXCR clone calling, and kept in-frame beta chains. Under each unique CDR3 protein, matching rows form one entry showing the most common genes and DNA. These V and J calls originate from TCRdb's pipeline instead of the authors' own analysis. The sample yields fewer than 650,000 distinct CDR3 sequences; 15% to 20% were counted once. Of the sample, 8.1% falls within the top ten clones.

The CDR3, from cysteine to phenylalanine, totals 13 residues. Only the CDR3 portion is preserved as DNA: 39 bases, with reading frame beginning at the first base. CDR1 and CDR2 were assigned from the germline V gene (reference sequence) as SGHNT and YYREEE. V is pared back by 8 bases and J by 8 bases, with 14 bases lying between the germline termini. This chain joins TRBV5-4 to TRBJ1-6, with the identity of the D gene unclear. The TCR sequence derives from an adult woman who had mild COVID-19 (a few samples of this study predate the infection). The sample titles of this study are shuffled in the database, so cell type and time point are left out; the donor was told from shared clones. Sequenced input: PBMCs or a T cell subset sorted from them (not recorded which). The DNA reads TGTGCCAGTACGACGCAAAAGGATTCACCCCTCCACTTT. This translates into CASTTQKDSPLHF. With all but the CDR3 taken from the reference TRBV5-4 and TRBJ1-6 genes, the full variable domain is: ETGVTQSPTHLIKTRGQQVTLRCSSQSGHNTVSWYQQALGQGPQFIFQYYREEENGRGNFPPRFSGLQFPNYSSELNVNALELDDSALYLCASTTQKDSPLHFGNGTRLTVT.